The present entry profiles one T cell receptor (beta chain) with its context. This sample was included in a study of T cell responses to AZD1222 COVID-19 vaccine. This table comes from immunoSEQ multiplex PCR, and its TCRdb copy is limited to in-frame clones, with some not included. The data contain hundreds of thousands of clones, approximately 94% of them singletons. The CDR3 spans 14 residues. Between the trimmed V and J ends, which lost 4 bases and 6 bases, there was a span of 14 bases. The germline gives CDR1 LNHNV, CDR2 YYDKDF (reference sequence). The starting material was peripheral blood, obtained on day 0 of MenACWY control vaccination. The receptor was isolated from an adult in good health. The chain couples TRBV15 to TRBJ2-3, with D possibly matching TRBD1 (5 bases). DNA of the CDR3: TGTGCCACCAGCAACGTTGGGTCAGGGGATACGCAGTATTTT. It is translated as CATSNVGSGDTQYF.